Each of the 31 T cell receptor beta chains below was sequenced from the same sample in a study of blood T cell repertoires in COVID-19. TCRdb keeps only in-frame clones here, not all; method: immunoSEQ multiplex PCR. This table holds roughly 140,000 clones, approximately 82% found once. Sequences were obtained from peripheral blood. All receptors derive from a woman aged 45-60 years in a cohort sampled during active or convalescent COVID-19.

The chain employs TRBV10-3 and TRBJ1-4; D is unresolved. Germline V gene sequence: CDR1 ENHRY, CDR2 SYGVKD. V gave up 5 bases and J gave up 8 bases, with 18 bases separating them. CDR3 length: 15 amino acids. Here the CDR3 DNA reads TGTGCCATCAGTACCAAGACGACGGCGGTCGAAAAACTGTTTTTT. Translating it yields CAISTKTTAVEKLFF.

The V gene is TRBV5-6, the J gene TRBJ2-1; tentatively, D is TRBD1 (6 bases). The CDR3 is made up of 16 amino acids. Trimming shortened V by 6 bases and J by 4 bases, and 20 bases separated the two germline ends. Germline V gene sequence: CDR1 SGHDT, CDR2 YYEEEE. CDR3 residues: CASIIIGGTSYNEQFF. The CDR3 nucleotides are TGTGCCAGCATCATTATTGGGGGCACCTCATACAATGAGCAGTTCTTC.

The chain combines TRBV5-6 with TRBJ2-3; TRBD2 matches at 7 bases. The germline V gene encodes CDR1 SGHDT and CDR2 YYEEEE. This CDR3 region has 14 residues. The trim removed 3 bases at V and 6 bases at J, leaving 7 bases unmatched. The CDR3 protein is CASSSRGGTDTQYF. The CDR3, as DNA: TGTGCCAGCAGCTCACGCGGGGGTACCGATACGCAGTATTTT.

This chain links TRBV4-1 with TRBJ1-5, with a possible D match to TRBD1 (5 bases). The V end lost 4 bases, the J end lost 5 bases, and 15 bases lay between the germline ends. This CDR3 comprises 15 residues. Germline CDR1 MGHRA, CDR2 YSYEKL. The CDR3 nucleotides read TGCGCCAGCAGCCCCGAGAAGGGGAGGGATCAGCCCCAGCATTTT. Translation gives CASSPEKGRDQPQHF.

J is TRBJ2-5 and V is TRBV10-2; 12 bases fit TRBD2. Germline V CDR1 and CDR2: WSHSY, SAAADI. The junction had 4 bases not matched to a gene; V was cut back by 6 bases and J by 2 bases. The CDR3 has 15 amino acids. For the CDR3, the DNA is TGCGCCAGCAGCCGTGGGACTAGCGGGCAAGAGACCCAGTACTTC. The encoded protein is CASSRGTSGQETQYF.

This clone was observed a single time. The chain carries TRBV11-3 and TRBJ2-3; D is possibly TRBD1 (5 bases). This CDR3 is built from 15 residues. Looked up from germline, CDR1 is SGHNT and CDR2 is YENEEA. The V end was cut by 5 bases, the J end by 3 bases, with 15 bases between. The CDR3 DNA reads TGTGCCAGCAGCCGAGAGCAGGGTGGGACAGATACGCAGTATTTT. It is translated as CASSREQGGTDTQYF.

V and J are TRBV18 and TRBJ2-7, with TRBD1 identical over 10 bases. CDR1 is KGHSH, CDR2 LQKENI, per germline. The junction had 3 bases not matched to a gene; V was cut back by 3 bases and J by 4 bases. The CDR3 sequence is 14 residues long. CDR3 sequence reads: CASSPGQGLYEQYF. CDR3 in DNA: TGTGCCAGCTCACCGGGACAGGGGTTATACGAGCAGTACTTC.

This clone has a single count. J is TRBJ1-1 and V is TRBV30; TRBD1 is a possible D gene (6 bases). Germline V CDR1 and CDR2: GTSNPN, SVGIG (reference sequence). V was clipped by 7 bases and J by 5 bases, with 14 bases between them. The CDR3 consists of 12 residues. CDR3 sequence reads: CAFTGRRTEAFF. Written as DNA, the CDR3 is TGTGCCTTTACAGGGCGGAGGACTGAAGCTTTCTTT. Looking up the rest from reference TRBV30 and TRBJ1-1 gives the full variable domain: SQTIHQWPATLVQPVGSPLSLECTVEGTSNPNLYWYRQAAGRGLQLLFYSVGIGQISSEVPQNLSASRPQDRQFILSSKKLLLSDSGFYLCAFTGRRTEAFFGQGTRLTVV.

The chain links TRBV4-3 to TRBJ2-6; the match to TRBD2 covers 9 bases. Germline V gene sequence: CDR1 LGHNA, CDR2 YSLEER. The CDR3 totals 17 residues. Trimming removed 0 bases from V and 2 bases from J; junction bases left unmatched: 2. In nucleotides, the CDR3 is TGCGCCAGCAGCCAAGAAGCGGGGGGCGCTGGGGCCAACGTCCTGACTTTC. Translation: CASSQEAGGAGANVLTF.

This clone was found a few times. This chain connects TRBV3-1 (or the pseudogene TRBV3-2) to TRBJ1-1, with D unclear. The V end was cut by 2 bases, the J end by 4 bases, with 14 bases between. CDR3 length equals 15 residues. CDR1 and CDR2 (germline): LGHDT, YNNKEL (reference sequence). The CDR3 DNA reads TGTGCCAGCAGCCAATATCCAGGCTTGAGCACTGAAGCTTTCTTT. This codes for CASSQYPGLSTEAFF.

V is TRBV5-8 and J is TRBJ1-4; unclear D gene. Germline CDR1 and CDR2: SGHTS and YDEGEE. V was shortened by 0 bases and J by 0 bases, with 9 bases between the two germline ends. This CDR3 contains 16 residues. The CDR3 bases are TGTGCCAGCAGCTTGGGGCAGCGCGCAACTAATGAAAAACTGTTTTTT. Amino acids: CASSLGQRATNEKLFF.

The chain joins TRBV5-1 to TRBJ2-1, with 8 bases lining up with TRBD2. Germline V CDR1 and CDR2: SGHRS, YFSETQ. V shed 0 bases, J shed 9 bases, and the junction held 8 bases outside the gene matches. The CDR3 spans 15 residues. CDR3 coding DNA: TGCGCCAGCAGCTTGGAGGCGGGGGGCAGGCTTGAGCAGTTCTTC. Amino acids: CASSLEAGGRLEQFF.

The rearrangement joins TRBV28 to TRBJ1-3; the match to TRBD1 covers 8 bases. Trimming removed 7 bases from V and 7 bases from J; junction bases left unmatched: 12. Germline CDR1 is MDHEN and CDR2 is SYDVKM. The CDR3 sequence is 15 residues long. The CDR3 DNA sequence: TGTGCCAGCACCTCGGGACAGGTCTTATCTAACACCATATATTTT. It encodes CASTSGQVLSNTIYF.

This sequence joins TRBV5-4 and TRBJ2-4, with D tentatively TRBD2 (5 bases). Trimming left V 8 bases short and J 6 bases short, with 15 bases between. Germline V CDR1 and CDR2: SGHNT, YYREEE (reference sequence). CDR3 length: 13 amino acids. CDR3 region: CASSTPGINIQYF. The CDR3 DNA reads TGTGCCAGTTCGACTCCCGGGATAAACATTCAGTACTTC.

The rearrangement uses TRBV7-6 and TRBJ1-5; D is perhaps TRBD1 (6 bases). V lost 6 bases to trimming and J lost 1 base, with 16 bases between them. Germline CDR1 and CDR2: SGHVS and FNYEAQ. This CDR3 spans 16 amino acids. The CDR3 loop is CASSPPGGLSNQPQHF. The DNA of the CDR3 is TGTGCCAGCAGTCCCCCGGGGGGGCTCAGCAATCAGCCCCAGCATTTT.

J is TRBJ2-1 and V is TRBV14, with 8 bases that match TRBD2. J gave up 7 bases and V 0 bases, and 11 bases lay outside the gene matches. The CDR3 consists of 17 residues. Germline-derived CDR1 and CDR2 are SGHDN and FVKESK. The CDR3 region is CASSQERSRGLANEQFF. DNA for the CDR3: TGTGCCAGCAGCCAAGAAAGGAGTAGAGGACTAGCTAATGAGCAGTTCTTC.

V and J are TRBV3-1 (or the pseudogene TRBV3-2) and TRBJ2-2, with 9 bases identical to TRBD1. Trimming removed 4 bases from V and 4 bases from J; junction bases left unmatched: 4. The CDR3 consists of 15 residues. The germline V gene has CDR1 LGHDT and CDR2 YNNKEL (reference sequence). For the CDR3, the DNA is TGTGCCAGCAGCCGCGGACAGGGGAGCACCGGGGAGCTGTTTTTT. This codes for CASSRGQGSTGELFF.

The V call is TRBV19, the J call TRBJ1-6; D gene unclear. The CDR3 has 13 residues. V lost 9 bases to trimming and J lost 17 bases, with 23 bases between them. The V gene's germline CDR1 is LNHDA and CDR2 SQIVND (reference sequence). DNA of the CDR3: TGTGCCAGCACAACTCTCGGGGAAGGGTACTTCCACTTT. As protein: CASTTLGEGYFHF.

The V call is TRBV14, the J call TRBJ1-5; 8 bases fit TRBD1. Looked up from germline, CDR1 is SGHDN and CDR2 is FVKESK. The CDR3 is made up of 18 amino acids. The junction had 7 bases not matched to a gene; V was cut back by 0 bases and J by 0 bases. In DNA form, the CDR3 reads TGTGCCAGCAGCCAAGACAGAAGACAGGGGATTAGCAATCAGCCCCAGCATTTT. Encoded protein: CASSQDRRQGISNQPQHF. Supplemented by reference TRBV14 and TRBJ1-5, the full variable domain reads EAGVTQFPSHSVIEKGQTVTLRCDPISGHDNLYWYRRVMGKEIKFLLHFVKESKQDESGMPNNRFLAERTGGTYSTLKVQPAELEDSGVYFCASSQDRRQGISNQPQHFGDGTRLSIL.

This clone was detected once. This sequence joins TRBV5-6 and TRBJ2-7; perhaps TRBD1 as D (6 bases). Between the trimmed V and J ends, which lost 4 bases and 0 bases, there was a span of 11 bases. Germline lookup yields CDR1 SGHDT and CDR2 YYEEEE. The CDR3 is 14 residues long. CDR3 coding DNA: TGTGCCAGCAGCAACCAGGGGCCCTCCTACGAGCAGTACTTC. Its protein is CASSNQGPSYEQYF.

The CDR3 spells CASSAQNNSPLHF. The DNA for the CDR3 is TGCGCCAGCAGTGCACAGAATAATTCACCCCTCCACTTT. The rearrangement joins TRBV10-2 to TRBJ1-6; D gene uncertain. Germline CDR1 and CDR2: WSHSY and SAAADI. Deletions cut 4 bases from V and 5 bases from J, with 6 bases between. The CDR3 spans 13 residues.

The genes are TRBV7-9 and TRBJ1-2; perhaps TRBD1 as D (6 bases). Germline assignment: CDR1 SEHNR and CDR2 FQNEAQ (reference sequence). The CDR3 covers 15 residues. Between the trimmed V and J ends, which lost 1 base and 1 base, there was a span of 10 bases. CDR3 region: CASSLDRQVNYGYTF. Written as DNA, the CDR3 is TGTGCCAGCAGCTTAGACCGACAGGTTAACTATGGCTACACCTTC.

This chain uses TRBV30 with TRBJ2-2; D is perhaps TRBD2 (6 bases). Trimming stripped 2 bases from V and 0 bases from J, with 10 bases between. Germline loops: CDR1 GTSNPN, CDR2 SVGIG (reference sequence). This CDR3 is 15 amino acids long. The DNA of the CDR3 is TGTGCCTGGAGTTACGGCGGGGCGAACACCGGGGAGCTGTTTTTT. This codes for CAWSYGGANTGELFF.

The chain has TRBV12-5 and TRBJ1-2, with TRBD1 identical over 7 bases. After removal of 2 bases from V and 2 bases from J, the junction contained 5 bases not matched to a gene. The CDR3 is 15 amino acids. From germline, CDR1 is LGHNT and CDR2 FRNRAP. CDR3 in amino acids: CASGLPGQENYGYTF. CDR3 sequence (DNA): TGTGCTAGTGGTTTGCCAGGACAGGAAAACTATGGCTACACCTTC.

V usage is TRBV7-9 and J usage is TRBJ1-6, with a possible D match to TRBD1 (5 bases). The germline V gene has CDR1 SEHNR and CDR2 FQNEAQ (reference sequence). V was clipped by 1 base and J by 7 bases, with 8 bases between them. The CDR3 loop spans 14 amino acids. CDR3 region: CASSLEGVNSPLHF. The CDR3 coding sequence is TGTGCCAGCAGCTTAGAAGGGGTCAATTCACCCCTCCACTTT. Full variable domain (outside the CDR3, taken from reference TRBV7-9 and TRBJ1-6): DTGVSQNPRHKITKRGQNVTFRCDPISEHNRLYWYRQTLGQGPEFLTYFQNEAQLEKSRLLSDRFSAERPKGSFSTLEIQRTEQGDSAMYLCASSLEGVNSPLHFGNGTRLTVT.

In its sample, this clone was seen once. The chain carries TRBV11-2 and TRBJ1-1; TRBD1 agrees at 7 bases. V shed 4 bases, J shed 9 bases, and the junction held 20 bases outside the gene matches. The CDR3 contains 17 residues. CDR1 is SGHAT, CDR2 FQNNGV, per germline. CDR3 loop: CASSSLRQGWAGAKAFF. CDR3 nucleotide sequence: TGTGCCAGCAGCTCTTTAAGACAGGGATGGGCTGGGGCGAAAGCTTTCTTT.

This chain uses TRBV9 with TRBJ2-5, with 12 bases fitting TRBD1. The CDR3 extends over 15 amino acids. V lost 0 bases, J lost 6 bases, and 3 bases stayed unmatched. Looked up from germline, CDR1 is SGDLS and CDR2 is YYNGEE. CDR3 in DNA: TGTGCCAGCAGCGTAGCGGGACAGGGGGCGAAGACCCAGTACTTC. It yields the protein CASSVAGQGAKTQYF.

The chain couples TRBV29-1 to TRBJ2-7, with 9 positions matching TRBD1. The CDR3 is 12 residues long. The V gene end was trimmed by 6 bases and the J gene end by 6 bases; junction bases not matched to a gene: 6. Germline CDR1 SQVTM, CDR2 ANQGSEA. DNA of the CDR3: TGCAGCGTCCGGGGGACAGGGCTCGAGCAGTACTTC. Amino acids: CSVRGTGLEQYF.

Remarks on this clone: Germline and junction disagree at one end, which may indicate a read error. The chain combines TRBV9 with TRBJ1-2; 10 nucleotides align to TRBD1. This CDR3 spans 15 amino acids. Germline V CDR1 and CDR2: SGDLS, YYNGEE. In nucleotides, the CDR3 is TGTGCCAGCAGCGTAGGGGGACAGGGGAACTCTGGCTACACCTTC. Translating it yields CASSVGGQGNSGYTF.

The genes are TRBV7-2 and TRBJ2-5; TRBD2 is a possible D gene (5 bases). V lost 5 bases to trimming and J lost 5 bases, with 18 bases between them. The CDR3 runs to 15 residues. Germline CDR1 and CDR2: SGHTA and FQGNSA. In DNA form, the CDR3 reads TGTGCCAGCAGCCCGGTGGCTGGAGGAACGGAGACCCAGTACTTC. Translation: CASSPVAGGTETQYF.

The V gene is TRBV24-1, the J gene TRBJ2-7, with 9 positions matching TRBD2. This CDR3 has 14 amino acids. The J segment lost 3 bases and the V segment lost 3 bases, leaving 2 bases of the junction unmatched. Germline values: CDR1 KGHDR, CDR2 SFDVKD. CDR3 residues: CATSDTTSGYEQYF. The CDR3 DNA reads TGTGCCACCAGTGATACGACTAGCGGCTACGAGCAGTACTTC.